The 11 T cell receptor beta chains below come from one sample, sequenced in a study of shared clonotypes between healthy human individuals. Generated by immunoSEQ multiplex PCR, the TCRdb table keeps only in-frame clones and is missing some. Seen here are some 1,400,000 clones, approximately 96% observed once, and the top ten hold 1% to 1.5%. The material sequenced was naive CD4+ T cells sorted from blood. Subset given: CD45RA+ positively selected. The receptors originated from a man aged 30 to 39 in good health.

V usage is TRBV4-3 and J usage is TRBJ2-7; D remains unclear. Trimming cost V 4 bases and J 0 bases, with 10 bases left between them. In germline, CDR1 is LGHNA, CDR2 YSLEER. This CDR3 region has 14 residues. The CDR3 is CASSRKHNSYEQYF. In DNA form, the CDR3 reads TGCGCCAGCAGCCGCAAGCACAACTCCTACGAGCAGTACTTC.

The chain joins TRBV23-1 to TRBJ1-2; D remains unclear. TRBV23-1 is given ORF status, its function remaining uncertain. This CDR3 spans 14 amino acids. Trimming removed 8 bases at V and 4 bases at J, with 17 bases between. The CDR3 sequence is CASGPNTHLYGYTF. For the CDR3, the DNA is TGCGCCAGCGGACCGAACACTCACCTCTATGGCTACACCTTC.

This chain connects TRBV5-1 to TRBJ1-1, with TRBD1 matching 7 bases. This CDR3 contains 13 residues. V dropped 3 bases and J dropped 7; count of bases not matched to a gene: 6. Per the germline V gene, CDR1 is SGHRS and CDR2 is YFSETQ. CDR3 protein: CASSSTGANEAFF. The CDR3 DNA reads TGCGCCAGCAGCTCAACAGGGGCGAATGAAGCTTTCTTT. Combining the CDR3 with reference TRBV5-1 and TRBJ1-1 gives the whole variable domain KAGVTQTPRYLIKTRGQQVTLSCSPISGHRSVSWYQQTPGQGLQFLFEYFSETQRNKGNFPGRFSGRQFSNSRSEMNVSTLELGDSALYLCASSSTGANEAFFGQGTRLTVV.

The CDR3 is CAWNPGQKINQPQHF. The CDR3 coding sequence is TGTGCCTGGAACCCGGGACAGAAGATTAATCAGCCCCAGCATTTT. V gene TRBV30 combines with J gene TRBJ1-5; 7 bases agree with TRBD1. The CDR3 is made up of 15 amino acids. J was trimmed by 4 bases and V by 4 bases; bases with no gene match: 10. Germline values: CDR1 GTSNPN, CDR2 SVGIG (reference sequence). The entire variable domain, with the rest obtained from reference TRBV30 and TRBJ1-5, is as follows: SQTIHQWPATLVQPVGSPLSLECTVEGTSNPNLYWYRQAAGRGLQLLFYSVGIGQISSEVPQNLSASRPQDRQFILSSKKLLLSDSGFYLCAWNPGQKINQPQHFGDGTRLSIL.

The J gene is TRBJ2-5, the V gene TRBV7-2; D may be TRBD1 (5 bases). V was cut by 2 bases and J by 4 bases, with 17 bases left in between. The CDR3 sequence is 16 residues long. Germline V lookup: CDR1 SGHTA, CDR2 FQGNSA. The chain's CDR3 is CASSLLPRVVLETQYF. CDR3 DNA: TGTGCCAGCAGCTTATTACCCAGGGTGGTTTTAGAGACCCAGTACTTC.

On this clone: Different DNA sequences within this sample yield the same CDR3. The chain combines TRBV19 with TRBJ2-7; possible D gene TRBD2, 6 bases. The CDR3 is made up of 12 amino acids. Germline V gene sequence: CDR1 LNHDA, CDR2 SQIVND (reference sequence). V shed 4 bases and J shed 2 bases, with 6 bases lying between them. CDR3 sequence: CASSRGAYEQYF. For the CDR3, the DNA is TGTGCCAGTAGTAGGGGGGCCTACGAGCAGTACTTC.

This clone came up once. The chain combines TRBV6-5 with TRBJ1-5; 10 bases line up with TRBD1. The CDR3 is made up of 14 amino acids. Losses at the gene ends were 6 bases for V and 6 bases for J; bases not matched to a gene: 5. Germline CDR1 reads MNHEY; CDR2 reads SVGAGI. CDR3 residues: CASRWDRGSQPQHF. In DNA, the CDR3 is TGTGCCAGCAGATGGGACAGGGGAAGTCAGCCCCAGCATTTT.

The chain has TRBV15 and TRBJ2-1; TRBD2 matches at 7 bases. The CDR3 has 15 amino acids. The germline V gene encodes CDR1 LNHNV and CDR2 YYDKDF (reference sequence). V gave up 1 base and J gave up 1 base; unmatched junction bases: 1. The CDR3 protein is CATSRGRESYNEQFF. Here the CDR3 DNA reads TGTGCCACCAGCAGAGGGCGGGAGTCCTACAATGAGCAGTTCTTC.

This rearrangement joins TRBV11-3 to TRBJ2-2; the match to TRBD2 covers 7 bases. CDR1 and CDR2 (germline): SGHNT, YENEEA. This CDR3 comprises 16 residues. V shed 6 bases and J 6 bases; nucleotides not matched to a gene: 13. The CDR3 here is CASRLPGGGRSGELFF. The CDR3 DNA reads as TGTGCCAGCAGGCTCCCAGGTGGCGGGAGATCCGGGGAGCTGTTTTTT.

The rearrangement links TRBV7-9 to TRBJ1-2; D possibly corresponds to TRBD1 (6 bases). Trimming took 2 bases from V and 4 from J, leaving 11 bases between them. Germline V gives CDR1 SEHNR, CDR2 FQNEAQ (reference sequence). The CDR3 contains 14 residues. CDR3 coding DNA: TGTGCCAGCAGCTTAACTACAGGGACCTATGGCTACACCTTC. The encoded protein is CASSLTTGTYGYTF. The full variable domain, in which reference TRBV7-9 and TRBJ1-2 provide the parts outside the CDR3, is DTGVSQNPRHKITKRGQNVTFRCDPISEHNRLYWYRQTLGQGPEFLTYFQNEAQLEKSRLLSDRFSAERPKGSFSTLEIQRTEQGDSAMYLCASSLTTGTYGYTFGSGTRLTVV.

The genes are TRBV5-1 and TRBJ2-7, with a weak D call TRBD2 (6 bases). The CDR3 contains 15 residues. V was pared by 4 bases and J by 0 bases, with 14 bases between. Germline V lookup: CDR1 SGHRS, CDR2 YFSETQ. For the CDR3, the DNA is TGCGCCAGCAGCCGCACGGGACTCGACTCCTACGAGCAGTACTTC. Protein sequence: CASSRTGLDSYEQYF.